This T cell receptor beta chain was captured by sequencing in a study of blood T cell repertoires in COVID-19. The overall study: The United States, Italy and Spain provided the acute and convalescent COVID-19 samples.

Profiled with immunoSEQ multiplex PCR; TCRdb holds only in-frame clones, not every one. This table holds around 300,000 clones, around four fifths found once. The V and J ends lost 4 bases and 7 bases respectively, with 14 bases between them. This CDR3 spans 13 amino acids. Germline CDR1 and CDR2: SGDLS and YYNGEE. The genes are TRBV9 and TRBJ2-5; TRBD2 is a possible D gene (5 bases). The clonotype was recovered from a woman between 45 and 65 years old with active or convalescent COVID-19. The sample taken for sequencing was peripheral blood. CDR3 region: CASSMAGERTQYF. CDR3 DNA sequence: TGTGCCAGCAGCATGGCCGGGGAGAGGACCCAGTACTTC. The full variable domain, in which reference TRBV9 and TRBJ2-5 provide the parts outside the CDR3, is DSGVTQTPKHLITATGQRVTLRCSPRSGDLSVYWYQQSLDQGLQFLIQYYNGEERAKGNILERFSAQQFPDLHSELNLSSLELGDSALYFCASSMAGERTQYFGPGTRLLVL.